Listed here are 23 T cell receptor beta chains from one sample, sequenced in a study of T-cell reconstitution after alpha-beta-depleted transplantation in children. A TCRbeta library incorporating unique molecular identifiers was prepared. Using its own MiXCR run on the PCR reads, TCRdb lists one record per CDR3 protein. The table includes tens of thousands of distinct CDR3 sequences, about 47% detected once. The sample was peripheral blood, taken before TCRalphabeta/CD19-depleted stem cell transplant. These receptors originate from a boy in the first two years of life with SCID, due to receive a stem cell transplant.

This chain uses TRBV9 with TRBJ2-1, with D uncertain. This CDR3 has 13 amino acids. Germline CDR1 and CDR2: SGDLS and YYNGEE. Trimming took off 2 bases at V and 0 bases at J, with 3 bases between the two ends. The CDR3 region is CASSVGSYNEQFF. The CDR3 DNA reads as TGTGCCAGCAGCGTTGGCTCCTACAATGAGCAGTTCTTC.

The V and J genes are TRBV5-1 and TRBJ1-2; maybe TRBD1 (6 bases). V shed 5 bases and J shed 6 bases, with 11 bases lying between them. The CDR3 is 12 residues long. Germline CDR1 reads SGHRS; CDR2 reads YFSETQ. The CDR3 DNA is TGCGCCAGCAGTCAGGACAGCCATGGCTACACCTTC. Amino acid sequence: CASSQDSHGYTF.

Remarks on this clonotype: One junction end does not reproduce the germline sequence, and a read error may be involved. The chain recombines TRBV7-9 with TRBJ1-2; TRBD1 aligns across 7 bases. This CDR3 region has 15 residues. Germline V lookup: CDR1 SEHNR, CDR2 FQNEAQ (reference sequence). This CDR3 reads CASSYSRQGQYGDTF. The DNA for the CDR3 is TGTGCCAGCAGCTATTCTCGGCAGGGACAGTATGGCGACACCTTC.

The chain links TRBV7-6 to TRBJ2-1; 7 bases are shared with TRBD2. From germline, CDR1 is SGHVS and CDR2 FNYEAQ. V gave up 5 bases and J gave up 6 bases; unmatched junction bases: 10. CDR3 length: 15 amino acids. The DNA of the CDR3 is TGTGCCAGCAGCCCCGGTCGGGGGAGGGCCAATGAGCAGTTCTTC. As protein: CASSPGRGRANEQFF.

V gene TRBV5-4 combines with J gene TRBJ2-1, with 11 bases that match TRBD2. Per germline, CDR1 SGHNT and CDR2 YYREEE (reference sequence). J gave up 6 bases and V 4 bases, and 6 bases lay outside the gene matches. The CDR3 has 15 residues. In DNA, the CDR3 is TGTGCCAGCAGCCCTAGCGGGGGGCCTATCAATGAGCAGTTCTTC. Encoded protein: CASSPSGGPINEQFF.

The DNA for the CDR3 is TGTGCCAGCAGCTTGAACAGGGGGATTACCGGGGGCACTGAAGCTTTCTTT. It translates to CASSLNRGITGGTEAFF. V and J are TRBV5-8 and TRBJ1-1, with 8 positions matching TRBD1. With V trimmed by 1 base and J by 4 bases, 12 bases remained unmatched. This CDR3 has 17 residues. CDR1 is SGHTS and CDR2 is YDEGEE in the germline V gene.

In DNA form, the CDR3 reads TGTGCCAGCAGCCCAAGTGCAGGGAAGTACGAGCAGTACTTC. It yields the protein CASSPSAGKYEQYF. The chain joins TRBV7-2 to TRBJ2-7, with D perhaps TRBD1 (5 bases). Looked up from germline, CDR1 is SGHTA and CDR2 is FQGNSA. The CDR3 covers 14 residues. The ends were cut back, 5 bases at V and 4 bases at J, with 15 bases in the middle.

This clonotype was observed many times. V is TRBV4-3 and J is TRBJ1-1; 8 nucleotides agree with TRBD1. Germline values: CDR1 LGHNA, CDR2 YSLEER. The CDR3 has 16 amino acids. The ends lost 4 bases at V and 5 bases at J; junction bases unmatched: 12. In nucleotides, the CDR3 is TGCGCCAGCAGCCTCACCTTCGGACAGGGAAGTACTGAAGCTTTCTTT. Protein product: CASSLTFGQGSTEAFF.

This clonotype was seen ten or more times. CDR3 amino acids: CSVEFRGGQHF. As DNA, the CDR3 is TGCAGCGTTGAATTCAGGGGTGGCCAGCATTTT. The rearrangement joins TRBV29-1 to TRBJ1-5; tentatively, D is TRBD1 (6 bases). Per germline, CDR1 SQVTM and CDR2 ANQGSEA. V was clipped by 2 bases and J by 12 bases, with 11 bases between them. The CDR3 is 11 residues long.

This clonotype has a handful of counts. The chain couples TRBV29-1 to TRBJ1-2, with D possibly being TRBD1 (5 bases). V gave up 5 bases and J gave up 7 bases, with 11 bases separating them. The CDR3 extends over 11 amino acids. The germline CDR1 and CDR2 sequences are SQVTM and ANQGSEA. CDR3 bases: TGCAGCGTTATCAGGGATGGTGGCTACACCTTC. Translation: CSVIRDGGYTF.

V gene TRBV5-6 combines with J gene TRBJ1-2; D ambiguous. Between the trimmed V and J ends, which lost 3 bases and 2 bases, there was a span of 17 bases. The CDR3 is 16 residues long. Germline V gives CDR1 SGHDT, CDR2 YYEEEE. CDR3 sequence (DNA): TGTGCCAGCAGCTCGTGGAAGGCGGCCCTAAACTATGGCTACACCTTC. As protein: CASSSWKAALNYGYTF.

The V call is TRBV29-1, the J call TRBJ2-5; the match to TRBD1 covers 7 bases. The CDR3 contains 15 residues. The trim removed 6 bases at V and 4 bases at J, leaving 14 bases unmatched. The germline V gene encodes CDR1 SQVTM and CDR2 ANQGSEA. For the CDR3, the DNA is TGCAGCGTGATTACGACAGGGTTGGGGCCAGAGACCCAGTACTTC. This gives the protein CSVITTGLGPETQYF. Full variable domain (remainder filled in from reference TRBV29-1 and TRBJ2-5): SAVISQKPSRDICQRGTSLTIQCQVDSQVTMMFWYRQQPGQSLTLIATANQGSEATYESGFVIDKFPISRPNLTFSTLTVSNMSPEDSSIYLCSVITTGLGPETQYFGPGTRLLVL.

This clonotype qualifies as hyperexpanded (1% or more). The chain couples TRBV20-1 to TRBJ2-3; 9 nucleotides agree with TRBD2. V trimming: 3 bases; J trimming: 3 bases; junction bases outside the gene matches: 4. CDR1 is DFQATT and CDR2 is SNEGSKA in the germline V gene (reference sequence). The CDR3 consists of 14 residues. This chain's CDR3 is CSASSGGVTDTQYF. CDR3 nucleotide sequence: TGCAGTGCTAGTAGCGGGGGAGTGACAGATACGCAGTATTTT.

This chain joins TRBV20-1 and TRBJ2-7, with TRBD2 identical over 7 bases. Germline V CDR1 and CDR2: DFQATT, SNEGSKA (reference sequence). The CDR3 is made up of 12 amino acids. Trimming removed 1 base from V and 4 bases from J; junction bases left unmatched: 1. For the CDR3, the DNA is TGCAGTGCTAGAGTGGGGGGGTACGAGCAGTACTTC. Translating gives CSARVGGYEQYF.

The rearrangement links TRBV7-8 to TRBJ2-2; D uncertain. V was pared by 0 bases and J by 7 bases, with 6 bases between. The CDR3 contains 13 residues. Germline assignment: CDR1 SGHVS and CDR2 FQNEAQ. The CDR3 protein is CASSLAAIGELFF. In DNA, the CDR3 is TGTGCCAGCAGCTTAGCCGCTATCGGGGAGCTGTTTTTT.

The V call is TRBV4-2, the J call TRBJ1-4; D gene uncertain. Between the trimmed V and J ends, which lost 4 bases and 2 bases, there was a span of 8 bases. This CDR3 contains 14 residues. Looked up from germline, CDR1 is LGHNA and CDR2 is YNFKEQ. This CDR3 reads CASSPGRTNEKLFF. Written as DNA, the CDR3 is TGTGCCAGCAGCCCCGGACGGACTAATGAAAAACTGTTTTTT.

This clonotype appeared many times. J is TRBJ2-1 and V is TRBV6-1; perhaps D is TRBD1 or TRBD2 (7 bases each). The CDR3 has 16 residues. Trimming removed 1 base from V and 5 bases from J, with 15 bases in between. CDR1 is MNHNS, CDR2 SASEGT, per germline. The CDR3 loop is CASSEEGGTANNEQFF. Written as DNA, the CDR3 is TGTGCCAGCAGTGAAGAGGGGGGGACAGCTAACAATGAGCAGTTCTTC.

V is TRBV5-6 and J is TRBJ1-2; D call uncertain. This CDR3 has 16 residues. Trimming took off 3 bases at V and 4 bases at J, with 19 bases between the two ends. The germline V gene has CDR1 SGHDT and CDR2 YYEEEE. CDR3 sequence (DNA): TGTGCCAGCAGCTGGAGGGCTGTTTTAAGGAGCTATGGCTACACCTTC. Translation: CASSWRAVLRSYGYTF.

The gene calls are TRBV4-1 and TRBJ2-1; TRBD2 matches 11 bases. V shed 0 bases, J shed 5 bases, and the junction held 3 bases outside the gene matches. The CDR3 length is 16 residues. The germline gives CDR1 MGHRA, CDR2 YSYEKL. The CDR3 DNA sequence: TGCGCCAGCAGCCAAGAAGCACTAGCGGGGGACAATGAGCAGTTCTTC. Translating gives CASSQEALAGDNEQFF.

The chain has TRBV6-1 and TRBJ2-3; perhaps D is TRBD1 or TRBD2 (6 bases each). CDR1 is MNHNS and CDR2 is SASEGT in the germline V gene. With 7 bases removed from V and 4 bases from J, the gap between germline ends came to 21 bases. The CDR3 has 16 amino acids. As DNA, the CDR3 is TGTGCCAGCATTGGGGCGGGACACCGGGGTGCAGATACGCAGTATTTT. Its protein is CASIGAGHRGADTQYF.

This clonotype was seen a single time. The CDR3 protein is CASSYPGQTYGYTF. The CDR3 DNA reads as TGTGCCAGCAGCTACCCGGGACAGACCTATGGCTACACCTTC. V is TRBV7-9 and J is TRBJ1-2; TRBD1 matches at 7 bases. Trimming removed 4 bases from V and 4 bases from J; junction bases left unmatched: 6. Germline CDR1 and CDR2: SEHNR and FQNEAQ (reference sequence). This CDR3 contains 14 residues.

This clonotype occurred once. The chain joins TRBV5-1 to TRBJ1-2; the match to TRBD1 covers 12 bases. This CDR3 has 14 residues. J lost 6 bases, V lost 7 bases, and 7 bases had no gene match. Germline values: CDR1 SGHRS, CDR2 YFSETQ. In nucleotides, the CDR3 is TGCGCCAGCGCCCGGGACAGGGGGCATGATGGCTACACCTTC. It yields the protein CASARDRGHDGYTF.

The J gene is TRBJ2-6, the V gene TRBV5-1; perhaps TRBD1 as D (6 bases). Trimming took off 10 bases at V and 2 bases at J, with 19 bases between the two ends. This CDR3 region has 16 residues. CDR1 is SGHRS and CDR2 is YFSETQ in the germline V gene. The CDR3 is CASRQVPNAGANVLTF. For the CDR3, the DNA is TGCGCCTCCAGACAGGTCCCCAACGCTGGGGCCAACGTCCTGACTTTC.